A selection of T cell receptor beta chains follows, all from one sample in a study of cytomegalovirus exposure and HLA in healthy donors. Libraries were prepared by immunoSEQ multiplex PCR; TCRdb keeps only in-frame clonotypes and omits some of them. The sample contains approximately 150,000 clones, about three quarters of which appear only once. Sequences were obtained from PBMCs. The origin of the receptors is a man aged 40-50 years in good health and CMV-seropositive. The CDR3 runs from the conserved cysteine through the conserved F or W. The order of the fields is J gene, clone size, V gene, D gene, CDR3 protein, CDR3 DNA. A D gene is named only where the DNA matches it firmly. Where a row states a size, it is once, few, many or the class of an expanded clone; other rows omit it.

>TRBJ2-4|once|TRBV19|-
CASADSGLAKNIQYF
TGTGCCAGTGCAGATAGCGGCCTAGCCAAAAACATTCAGTACTTC
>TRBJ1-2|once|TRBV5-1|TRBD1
CASSWGTGGMDGYTF
TGCGCCAGCAGCTGGGGGACAGGGGGGATGGATGGCTACACCTTC
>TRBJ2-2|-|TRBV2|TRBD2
CASRVAGGDTGELFF
TGTGCCAGCAGGGTAGCGGGGGGAGACACCGGGGAGCTGTTTTTT
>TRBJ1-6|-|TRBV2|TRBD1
CAGGTGSSPLHF
TGTGCCGGAGGGACAGGTAGTTCACCCCTCCACTTT
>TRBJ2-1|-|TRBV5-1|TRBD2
CASSLGLAGGYNEQFF
TGCGCCAGCAGCTTGGGTCTCGCGGGAGGATACAATGAGCAGTTCTTC
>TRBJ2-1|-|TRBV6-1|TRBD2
CASSEGAGDYNEQFF
TGTGCCAGCAGTGAAGGGGCGGGGGACTACAATGAGCAGTTCTTC
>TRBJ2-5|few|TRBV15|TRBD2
CATSKAGARLRETQYF
TGTGCCACCAGCAAAGCGGGAGCGAGGTTAAGGGAGACCCAGTACTTC
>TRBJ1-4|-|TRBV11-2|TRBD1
CASSSPGQGQEKLFF
TGTGCCAGCAGCTCACCGGGACAGGGACAAGAAAAACTGTTTTTT
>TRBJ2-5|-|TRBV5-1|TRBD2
CASSLGLAGEGETQYF
TGCGCCAGCAGCTTGGGACTAGCGGGAGAGGGGGAGACCCAGTACTTC
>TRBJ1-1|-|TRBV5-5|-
CASSLGANMNTEAFF
TGTGCCAGCAGCCTAGGAGCAAACATGAACACTGAAGCTTTCTTT
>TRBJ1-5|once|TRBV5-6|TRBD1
CASSSRGLNNQPQHF
TGTGCCAGCAGTTCCAGGGGGCTCAACAATCAGCCCCAGCATTTT
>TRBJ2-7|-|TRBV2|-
CASSANYEQYF
TGTGCCAGCAGTGCTAACTACGAGCAGTACTTC
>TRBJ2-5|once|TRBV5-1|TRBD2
CASSSGEGWREQYF
TGCGCCAGCAGCTCAGGAGAGGGGTGGCGGGAGCAGTACTTC
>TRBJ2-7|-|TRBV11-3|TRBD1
CASSSLSTGQYEQYF
TGTGCCAGCAGCTCCCTCTCTACGGGACAGTACGAGCAGTACTTC
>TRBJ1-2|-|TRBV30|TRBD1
CAWSFRDRVGGYTF
TGTGCCTGGAGTTTCCGGGACAGGGTGGGTGGCTACACCTTC
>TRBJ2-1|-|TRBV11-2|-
CASSLGARDEQFF
TGTGCCAGCAGCTTAGGGGCGAGGGATGAGCAGTTCTTC
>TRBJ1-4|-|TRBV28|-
CASRGPGAGHEKLFF
TGTGCCAGCAGGGGTCCAGGGGCGGGTCATGAAAAACTGTTTTTT
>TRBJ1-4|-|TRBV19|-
CASNRANEKLFF
TGTGCCAGTAACAGGGCAAATGAAAAACTGTTTTTT
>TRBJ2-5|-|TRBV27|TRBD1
CASSRDSGLQETQYF
TGTGCCAGCAGCCGGGACAGTGGGCTCCAAGAGACCCAGTACTTC
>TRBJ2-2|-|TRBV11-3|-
CASSVGGGTGELFF
TGTGCCAGCAGCGTTGGGGGAGGCACCGGGGAGCTGTTTTTT
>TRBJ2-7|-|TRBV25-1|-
CASSGPRWGQLYEQYF
TGTGCCAGCAGTGGACCACGTTGGGGGCAGTTATACGAGCAGTACTTC
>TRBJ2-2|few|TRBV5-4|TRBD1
CASRQGDTGELFF
TGTGCCAGCAGGCAGGGGGACACCGGGGAGCTGTTTTTT
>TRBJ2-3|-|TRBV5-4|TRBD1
CASSFRTGGSTDTQYF
TGTGCCAGCAGCTTCCGGACAGGGGGAAGTACAGATACGCAGTATTTT
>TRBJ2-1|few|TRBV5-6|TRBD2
CASFAAGDSLRTYNEQFF
TGTGCCAGCTTCGCAGCGGGGGATTCTCTCCGAACGTACAATGAGCAGTTCTTC
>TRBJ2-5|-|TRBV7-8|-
CASSSYSSQETQYF
TGTGCCAGCAGCTCGTACAGTTCCCAAGAGACCCAGTACTTC
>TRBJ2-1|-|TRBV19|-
CASSIGGPKYNEQFF
TGTGCCAGTAGTATCGGGGGGCCCAAGTACAATGAGCAGTTCTTC
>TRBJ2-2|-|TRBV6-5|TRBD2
CASRKRESTGELFF
TGTGCCAGCAGGAAGCGGGAGAGTACCGGGGAGCTGTTTTTT
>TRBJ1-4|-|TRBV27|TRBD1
CASSLSWAGGGEKLFF
TGTGCCAGCAGTTTATCGTGGGCAGGGGGAGGAGAAAAACTGTTTTTT
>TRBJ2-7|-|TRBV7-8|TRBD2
CASSSRSGTDYEQYF
TGTGCCAGCAGCTCCAGAAGCGGGACGGACTACGAGCAGTACTTC
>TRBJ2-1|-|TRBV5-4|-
CASSLGSGANSYNEQFF
TGTGCCAGCAGCTTGGGGTCGGGAGCTAACTCCTACAATGAGCAGTTCTTC
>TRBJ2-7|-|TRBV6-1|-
CASSVENQGFTEQYF
TGTGCCAGCAGTGTGGAGAACCAGGGGTTTACCGAGCAGTACTTC
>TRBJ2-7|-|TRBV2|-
CASSGSSYEQYF
TGTGCCAGCAGTGGTAGCTCCTACGAGCAGTACTTC
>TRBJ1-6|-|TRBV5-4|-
CASSLGGTNSPLHF
TGTGCCAGCAGCTTGGGCGGAACCAATTCACCCCTCCACTTT
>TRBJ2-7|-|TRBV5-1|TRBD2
CASSWGLAESYEQYF
TGCGCCAGCAGCTGGGGACTAGCGGAGTCCTACGAGCAGTACTTC
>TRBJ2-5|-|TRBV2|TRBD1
CAGQGAETQYF
TGTGCCGGCCAGGGGGCAGAGACCCAGTACTTC
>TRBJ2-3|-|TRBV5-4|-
CASSPALATDTQYF
TGTGCCAGCAGCCCTGCCCTAGCTACAGATACGCAGTATTTT
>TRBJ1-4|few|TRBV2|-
CASSPRGAEEKLFF
TGTGCCAGCAGCCCGCGGGGGGCAGAGGAAAAACTGTTTTTT
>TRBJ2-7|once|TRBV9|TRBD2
CASSPRTSFSPHEQYF
TGTGCCAGCAGCCCAAGGACTAGCTTTTCCCCCCACGAGCAGTACTTC
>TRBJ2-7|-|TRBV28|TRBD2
CASSFAGLAGDGEQYF
TGTGCCAGCAGTTTTGCGGGACTAGCGGGAGACGGCGAGCAGTACTTC
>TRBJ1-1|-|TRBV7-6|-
CASSPIARDTEAFF
TGTGCCAGCAGTCCAATCGCCAGGGACACTGAAGCTTTCTTT